The sequence of this T cell receptor beta chain was determined in a study of blood T cell repertoires in COVID-19. About the research overall: The United States, Italy and Spain supplied acute and convalescent COVID-19 samples. From T cells, B-cell-depleted T cells, or PBMCs came the material, which was cDNA or gDNA.

The CDR3 totals 16 residues. How the authors handled the data: By means of reference gene primer amplification, nucleated cell counts were estimated. TCRdb keeps only in-frame clones here, not all; method: immunoSEQ multiplex PCR. Clone size and the V and J calls come from that table; the DNA yielded D and trimming. The data show around 200,000 clones, roughly nine tenths seen once. This sequence originates from a woman aged 50 to 65 with acute or convalescent COVID-19. The rearrangement links TRBV21-1 to TRBJ2-7; no DNA check was done on the table's D call, TRBD2. TRBV21-1 is an annotated pseudogene. Input material: peripheral blood. CDR3 protein: CASSSFGLAGDYEQYF. The CDR3 region has the DNA TGTGCCAGCAGCTCGTTTGGACTAGCGGGAGACTACGAGCAGTACTTC.